This paragraph reports one T cell receptor beta chain. Its antigen is still unknown. The input lacks base qualities; no much larger clone sits a single base away. The germline V gene (reference sequence) yields LNHDA for CDR1 and SQIVND for CDR2. The CDR3 has 17 amino acids, counting the end cysteine and phenylalanine. The CDR3 DNA has 51 bases and is translated from base 1. V has 5 bases trimmed and J has 2 bases trimmed; junction bases matching no gene number 10. The data stem from a study of blood T cell repertoires in COVID-19 (dated by TCRdb to the early 2020s). Study-wide context: Samples covering the acute and convalescent phases of COVID-19 were provided by collaborators in the United States, Italy and Spain. The material from the prospective study consisted of cDNA or gDNA derived from T cells, B-cell-depleted T cells, or PBMCs. Deeply sampled blood TCRbeta repertoires from subjects exposed to, actively infected with, or recovered from COVID-19 were included in the dataset. A freely available public database, intended as a resource for researchers studying the immune response to SARS-CoV-2, is where the repertoires were released. The samples were drawn from two sources: the first 160 participants of the ongoing ImmuneRACE study, and approximately 1,300 subjects contributed by 6 global collaborators. The sample metadata nearly always contained a de-identified subject ID, COVID-19 status, age in years and sex. Where available, HLA class I and class II types were taken from metadata supplied by the sample provider and were not determined by assay-based typing. What the authors observed across the whole study: Clinical and demographic metadata were provided uncurated, with the amount varying by source and participant.

Participants in the prospective study were enrolled through a virtual design, were aged roughly 18 to 95 years, and lived in roughly 24 United States geographic areas. Cohort assignment in the prospective study relied on participant-reported clinical history from a screening survey and a study questionnaire. ImmuneRACE Cohort 3 recovered participants were defined by two consecutive negative NP/OP PCR tests, healthcare professional clearance, or symptom resolution. Each participant in the prospective study had whole blood, serum and a nasopharyngeal or oropharyngeal swab collected by mobile phlebotomists. Prospective study participants could optionally give additional blood draws and questionnaires over an approximately 2-month period. Before DNA extraction, prospective study blood samples were shipped either frozen or at room temperature. The immunoSEQ Assay, a bias-controlled multiplex PCR, was used to amplify TCRbeta CDR3 regions from genomic DNA. On the study's bioinformatics: Within the assay, amplification of reference gene primers was used to estimate how many nucleated cells each sample contained. Sequence reads were collapsed and filtered to measure the absolute abundance of every unique TCRbeta CDR3 rearrangement. For each sample, productive Simpson clonality was calculated by taking the square root of Simpson's diversity index across productive rearrangements. Here the immuneACCESS table is served through TCRdb, limited to in-frame sequences with V and J called. Missing clones are a known gap in these copies; in checked studies unresolved V genes cover under half, and the rest lacks a known reason. V, J and clone size reflect that table, while D and trimming were determined from the DNA. The sample yields over 200,000 clones; roughly 80% were counted once. Jointly, the top ten make up roughly 1.8% of the sample.

Here the chain combines TRBV19 and TRBJ2-3; 10 middle bases align to TRBD1. Sequenced material: PBMCs or T cells enriched from blood (not recorded which). This TCR came from a man aged 55 to 70 who had recovered from COVID-19. CDR3 region: CASSPAPGQGNTDTQYF. The nucleotide sequence reads TGTGCCAGTAGTCCGGCCCCGGGACAGGGGAACACAGATACGCAGTATTTT.